This TCR beta chain was sequenced for a study of blood T cell repertoires in COVID-19. Sequencing used immunoSEQ multiplex PCR; TCRdb keeps in-frame clones, though not all of them. Of under 200,000 clones detected, about 80% appear once; the ten largest clones hold approximately 3%. This CDR3 contains 15 residues. Trimming removed 3 bases at V and 2 bases at J, with 12 bases between. Germline loops: CDR1 SGHAT, CDR2 FQNNGV. Sequencing was performed on PBMCs or T cells enriched from blood (not recorded which). The clonotype was recovered from a woman aged 60-75 years who had recovered from COVID-19. The chain joins TRBV11-2 to TRBJ2-3; TRBD2 is a possible D gene (6 bases). The CDR3 nucleotides are TGTGCCAGCAGCTTGGATCGGGGGTTCACAGATACGCAGTATTTT. It translates to CASSLDRGFTDTQYF.